This T cell receptor (beta chain) was observed in a study of blood T cells in healthy people across ages. The table lists this clonotype with a few counts. The individuals who served as donors were healthy Caucasians living in Russia, aged about 6 to 95. This CDR3 spans 15 amino acids. The V segment lost 0 bases and the J segment 7 bases; nucleotides outside the gene matches: 4. A second PCR, run for about 7 to 11 cycles, used a sample-barcoded 5' primer plus a J-beta primer mix. TCRdb redid the calling of the 5' RACE reads with MiXCR, one entry per CDR3 protein. The sample lists 1.5 million to 2 million distinct CDR3 sequences; around half were seen once.

This receptor was identified in a woman aged 40 to 50 in good health. V is TRBV12-3 or TRBV12-4 and J is TRBJ1-2; 11 nucleotides match TRBD1. The sample was blood. The chain's CDR3 is CASSLAGTGGFGYTF. CDR3 nucleotide sequence: TGTGCCAGCAGTTTAGCCGGGACAGGGGGTTTTGGCTACACCTTC.